The source of this T cell receptor (beta chain) is a study of blood T cells in healthy people across ages. The use of a sample-barcoded 5' primer and a J-beta primer mix characterized a second PCR of about 6 to 12 cycles. Template switching added a 12-random-nucleotide identifier to every cDNA molecule. Using its own MiXCR run on the 5' RACE reads, TCRdb lists one record per CDR3 protein. The repertoire holds approximately 320,000 distinct CDR3 sequences, 27% seen once, with about 30% in the top ten. Study outcomes and limitations: TCR beta diversity per million T cells fell roughly linearly with age. In these data, TCR beta diversity tracked strongly with naive T cell percentage.

Concerning this clonotype: What it binds is not known.

This CDR3 is built from 15 residues. The germline V and J ends were trimmed by 4 bases and 6 bases, with 16 bases remaining between them. From germline, CDR1 is SGHRS and CDR2 YFSETQ. Sample: blood. This TCR was sampled from a woman in her 70s in good health. This sequence joins TRBV5-1 and TRBJ1-4, with D possibly being TRBD1 (6 bases). The CDR3 sequence is CASSIGGRLDEKLFF. The CDR3, as DNA: TGCGCCAGCAGCATCGGGGGGCGCCTAGATGAAAAACTGTTTTTT.